This T cell receptor beta chain appears in the sequencing data of a study of shared clonotypes between healthy human individuals. Sequencing was performed with immunoSEQ multiplex PCR; in TCRdb, only in-frame clones are kept and a portion is missing. This table holds some 490,000 clones, approximately 78% found once. Donors were Caucasian adults residing in Nashville, Tennessee, USA. It was approximately 100 million PBMCs that unsorted samples used for genomic DNA. The TCR originated in a woman in her 40s in good health. Some clones in this sample may be carry-over from other donors' samples. The specimen sequenced was PBMCs.

CDR3 nucleotides: TGTGCCAGCAGTTCCGACGGCCCCAATGAGCAGTTCTTC. Amino acid sequence: CASSSDGPNEQFF. This chain uses TRBV6-4 with TRBJ2-1; D not resolved. V was trimmed by 5 bases and J by 6 bases, leaving 11 bases between them. The CDR3 is 13 amino acids. Germline V gives CDR1 MRHNA, CDR2 SNTAGT.